What follows are 26 T cell receptor beta chains derived from one specimen sequenced in a study of T cells in Graves' hyperthyroidism and ophthalmopathy. Amplified regions were TCR beta CDR3 sequences from RNA transcripts. The TCR CDR3 first-round RT-PCR relied on the HTBI primer set. MiXCR was run by TCRdb on the multiplex PCR reads, yielding one entry per CDR3 protein. The table includes around 350,000 distinct CDR3 sequences, 13% to 15% detected once. Sequenced material: blood. The origin of the receptors is a woman between 55 and 75 years old with Graves' ophthalmopathy.

Many counts were recorded for this clonotype. This chain connects TRBV11-2 to TRBJ2-2; no definite D call. Germline assignment: CDR1 SGHAT and CDR2 FQNNGV. Trimming removed 1 base from V and 7 bases from J, with 10 bases in between. The length of the CDR3 is 14 residues. CDR3: CASSLAGRHGELFF. Written as DNA, the CDR3 is TGTGCCAGCAGCTTAGCAGGCCGCCACGGGGAGCTGTTTTTT.

This clonotype has only a few counts. The chain links TRBV12-3 or TRBV12-4 to TRBJ2-7, with D possibly matching TRBD1 (6 bases). Trimming left V 3 bases short and J 7 bases short, with 13 bases between. The CDR3 covers 13 residues. Here the CDR3 reads CASSFRQGNEQYF. CDR3 bases: TGTGCCAGCAGTTTCCGGCAGGGGAATGAGCAGTACTTC.

This chain joins TRBV10-3 and TRBJ2-1; TRBD2 matches at 10 bases. Germline lookup yields CDR1 ENHRY and CDR2 SYGVKD. The CDR3 has 14 residues. Trimming removed 6 bases from V and 3 bases from J; junction bases left unmatched: 2. DNA of the CDR3: TGTGCCATCAGGGGGACTAGCGTCTACAATGAGCAGTTCTTC. Translated, it gives CAIRGTSVYNEQFF.

This clonotype was detected ten times or more. The chain couples TRBV7-9 to TRBJ1-1, with no clear D. The CDR3 length is 14 residues. CDR1 is SEHNR and CDR2 is FQNEAQ in the germline V gene (reference sequence). Trimming shortened V by 8 bases and J by 1 base, and 14 bases separated the two germline ends. In DNA form, the CDR3 reads TGTGCCAGCTTCCGAGGACTGTCGAACACTGAAGCTTTCTTT. This encodes CASFRGLSNTEAFF.

This clonotype has a count of ten or more. This chain joins TRBV28 and TRBJ1-2; TRBD1 matches 10 bases. Trimming removed 2 bases from V and 6 bases from J; junction bases left unmatched: 6. There are 15 residues in the CDR3. Germline CDR1 MDHEN, CDR2 SYDVKM. The CDR3 DNA reads TGTGCCAGCAGTTTACCCGACAGGGGGCTAGATGGCTACACCTTC. Translation gives CASSLPDRGLDGYTF.

The chain carries TRBV14 and TRBJ1-2, with D perhaps TRBD1 (5 bases). The CDR3 totals 15 residues. The V end lost 4 bases, the J end lost 7 bases, and 19 bases lay between the germline ends. Germline CDR1 SGHDN, CDR2 FVKESK. CDR3 in DNA: TGTGCCAGCAGCCGCCCCTCTGGGGGTAGGGGTGGCTACACCTTC. Its translation: CASSRPSGGRGGYTF.

In this sample, this clonotype turned up a few times. CDR3 region: CASSLGRDLPYEQYF. CDR3 bases: TGTGCCAGCAGTTTGGGACGGGACTTGCCCTACGAGCAGTACTTC. The rearrangement links TRBV28 to TRBJ2-7; D might be TRBD2 (6 bases). The CDR3 runs 15 residues. Looked up from germline, CDR1 is MDHEN and CDR2 is SYDVKM. The V gene lost 3 bases and the J gene lost 2 bases, with 14 bases spanning the gap.

The genes are TRBV7-2 and TRBJ1-5; no definite D call. This CDR3 is built from 16 residues. V was trimmed by 2 bases and J by 1 base, leaving 12 bases between them. Germline V gene data show CDR1 as SGHTA and CDR2 as FQGNSA. The CDR3 nucleotides read TGTGCCAGCAGCTTAATGGGCGGATTGAGCAATCAGCCCCAGCATTTT. Protein sequence: CASSLMGGLSNQPQHF. The complete variable domain, with remaining parts taken from reference TRBV7-2 and TRBJ1-5, reads GAGVSQSPSNKVTEKGKDVELRCDPISGHTALYWYRQSLGQGLEFLIYFQGNSAPDKSGLPSDRFSAERTGGSVSTLTIQRTQQEDSAVYLCASSLMGGLSNQPQHFGDGTRLSIL.

The chain uses TRBV27 and TRBJ2-5; maybe TRBD2 (6 bases). There are 14 residues in the CDR3. V dropped 0 bases and J dropped 3 bases, with 8 bases sitting between them. Germline CDR1 MNHEY, CDR2 SMNVEV (reference sequence). CDR3 sequence (DNA): TGTGCCAGCAGTTTATCACGCGGGGAAGAGACCCAGTACTTC. Translating it yields CASSLSRGEETQYF.

The rearrangement uses TRBV5-1 and TRBJ2-1; 9 bases are a match to TRBD2. From germline, CDR1 is SGHRS and CDR2 YFSETQ. J lost 6 bases, V lost 0 bases, and 4 bases had no gene match. CDR3 length: 15 residues. In nucleotides, the CDR3 is TGCGCCAGCAGCTTGGTTTTAGCGGGAGTCAATGAGCAGTTCTTC. The encoded protein is CASSLVLAGVNEQFF.

This clonotype was recorded many times. J is TRBJ2-3 and V is TRBV7-9; a possible D gene is TRBD1 (6 bases). The CDR3 length is 14 residues. Looked up from germline, CDR1 is SEHNR and CDR2 is FQNEAQ (reference sequence). Trimming stripped 4 bases from V and 4 bases from J, with 12 bases between. The CDR3, as DNA: TGTGCCAGCAGCTACGACCCAGGGGCAGATACGCAGTATTTT. This gives the protein CASSYDPGADTQYF.

This clonotype occurred many times. The J gene is TRBJ1-2, the V gene TRBV12-3 or TRBV12-4; 10 bases are shared with TRBD1. The CDR3 contains 16 residues. Unmatched junction bases numbered 12, after V lost 7 bases and J lost 4 bases. CDR3 in amino acids: CASISRPGQGSYGYTF. The CDR3, as DNA: TGTGCCAGCATCTCTCGTCCGGGACAGGGGTCCTATGGCTACACCTTC.

V usage is TRBV19 and J usage is TRBJ1-3; a possible D gene is TRBD1 (5 bases). Trimming pared 3 bases from V and 0 bases from J, leaving 12 bases between. CDR1 LNHDA and CDR2 SQIVND come from the germline V gene (reference sequence). The CDR3 sequence is 16 residues long. CDR3: CASSMMGGLSGNTIYF. In DNA, the CDR3 is TGTGCCAGTAGTATGATGGGGGGACTCTCTGGAAACACCATATATTTT.

V usage is TRBV27 and J usage is TRBJ2-7; 12 nucleotides align to TRBD1. Looked up from germline, CDR1 is MNHEY and CDR2 is SMNVEV (reference sequence). V dropped 6 bases and J dropped 3; count of bases not matched to a gene: 6. This CDR3 comprises 15 residues. The CDR3 coding sequence is TGTGCCAGCAGGCCCGGGACAGGGGGCGGCTACGAGCAGTACTTC. It encodes CASRPGTGGGYEQYF.

This clonotype was detected a few times. V gene TRBV14 combines with J gene TRBJ2-3, with TRBD1 matching 7 bases. V trimming: 2 bases; J trimming: 4 bases; junction bases outside the gene matches: 6. Germline CDR1 is SGHDN and CDR2 is FVKESK. CDR3 length: 15 amino acids. CDR3 in DNA: TGTGCCAGCAGCCAAAAGACAGGGTGGGCAGATACGCAGTATTTT. It codes for CASSQKTGWADTQYF.

On this clonotype: This may be a read error, as it is one base from a much larger clone. J is TRBJ2-7 and V is TRBV18; no clear D gene. Per the germline V gene, CDR1 is KGHSH and CDR2 is LQKENI. Trimming removed 2 bases from V and 6 bases from J, with 14 bases in between. This CDR3 has 14 amino acids. CDR3 amino acids: CASSPNPGPCEQYF. For the CDR3, the DNA is TGTGCCAGCTCACCAAATCCAGGTCCCTGCGAGCAGTACTTC.

The gene calls are TRBV6-5 and TRBJ2-5, with 8 positions matching TRBD1. Trimming removed 0 bases from V and 4 bases from J; junction bases left unmatched: 4. Germline V gene lookup returns CDR1 MNHEY and CDR2 SVGAGI. This CDR3 comprises 15 residues. CDR3 coding DNA: TGTGCCAGCAGTTACTCGGTCAGGGGGCGAGAGACCCAGTACTTC. Its protein is CASSYSVRGRETQYF.

This clonotype was seen only a few times. The rearrangement uses TRBV7-9 and TRBJ2-1, with 14 bases identical to TRBD2. This CDR3 has 21 amino acids. V trimming: 5 bases; J trimming: 0 bases; junction bases outside the gene matches: 15. Germline V gene sequence: CDR1 SEHNR, CDR2 FQNEAQ (reference sequence). The CDR3 spells CASSPGPGTSGRPSSYNEQFF. CDR3 bases: TGTGCCAGCAGCCCGGGACCCGGGACTAGCGGGAGACCCAGCTCCTACAATGAGCAGTTCTTC.

The sample holds a few counts of this clonotype. V and J are TRBV5-1 and TRBJ1-6; D remains unclear. CDR1 is SGHRS and CDR2 is YFSETQ in the germline V gene. Trimming stripped 4 bases from V and 7 bases from J, with 12 bases between. The CDR3 has 14 amino acids. CDR3: CASSIRDPNSPLHF. The CDR3 nucleotides are TGCGCCAGCAGCATCCGGGATCCCAATTCACCCCTCCACTTT.

This clonotype was recorded at least ten times. DNA of the CDR3: TGCAGTGCTAGCAACCCGCCCCGCTACGAGCAGTACTTC. Its translation: CSASNPPRYEQYF. This chain connects TRBV20-1 to TRBJ2-7; D not resolved. Looked up from germline, CDR1 is DFQATT and CDR2 is SNEGSKA (reference sequence). Trimming left V 3 bases short and J 3 bases short, with 12 bases between. This CDR3 contains 13 residues.

This clonotype came up many times. The chain links TRBV30 to TRBJ1-5; 9 bases match TRBD1. Germline V CDR1 and CDR2: GTSNPN, SVGIG (reference sequence). There are 15 residues in the CDR3. Trimming at V came to 5 bases and at J to 4 bases, leaving 9 bases not matched to a gene. The CDR3 loop is CAWQRTGDRNQPQHF. CDR3 bases: TGTGCCTGGCAAAGGACAGGGGATCGTAATCAGCCCCAGCATTTT.

This clonotype was seen at least ten times. V gene TRBV28 combines with J gene TRBJ2-7, with 10 bases identical to TRBD2. Trimming removed 8 bases from V and 7 bases from J; junction bases left unmatched: 11. Germline V gives CDR1 MDHEN, CDR2 SYDVKM. The CDR3 contains 14 residues. The CDR3: CASHQLAGSKEQYF. The DNA of the CDR3 is TGTGCCAGCCATCAACTAGCGGGATCAAAAGAGCAGTACTTC.

The rearrangement uses TRBV2 and TRBJ2-7; maybe TRBD2 (5 bases). The germline V gene encodes CDR1 SNHLY and CDR2 FYNNEI. The V end was cut by 7 bases, the J end by 3 bases, with 10 bases between. The CDR3 is 12 residues long. The CDR3 is CASKERSYEQYF. CDR3 nucleotides: TGTGCCAGCAAAGAGCGGAGCTACGAGCAGTACTTC. The variable domain in full, with the rest retrieved from reference TRBV2 and TRBJ2-7, is EPEVTQTPSHQVTQMGQEVILRCVPISNHLYFYWYRQILGQKVEFLVSFYNNEISEKSEIFDDQFSVERPDGSNFTLKIRSTKLEDSAMYFCASKERSYEQYFGPGTRLTVT.

This clonotype was counted many times. V gene TRBV7-2 combines with J gene TRBJ2-3; D not certain. This CDR3 has 17 residues. Germline V gives CDR1 SGHTA, CDR2 FQGNSA. V shed 5 bases and J shed 2 bases, with 20 bases lying between them. The CDR3 DNA sequence: TGTGCCAGCAGCCCAGGACGGAGAATTAATCCCACAGATACGCAGTATTTT. The encoded protein is CASSPGRRINPTDTQYF. Full variable domain (rest looked up from reference TRBV7-2 and TRBJ2-3): GAGVSQSPSNKVTEKGKDVELRCDPISGHTALYWYRQSLGQGLEFLIYFQGNSAPDKSGLPSDRFSAERTGGSVSTLTIQRTQQEDSAVYLCASSPGRRINPTDTQYFGPGTRLTVL.

This sequence joins TRBV28 and TRBJ2-1; perhaps TRBD1 as D (5 bases). The V gene's germline CDR1 is MDHEN and CDR2 SYDVKM. The length of the CDR3 is 14 residues. V lost 2 bases and J lost 11, with 16 bases in between. This CDR3 reads CASSLETAVGKQFF. The CDR3 DNA reads as TGTGCCAGCAGTTTAGAGACAGCTGTGGGGAAGCAGTTCTTC.

This clonotype was counted at least ten times. CDR3 protein: CSASAPWGGQGQEETQYF. CDR3 in DNA: TGCAGTGCTAGTGCCCCGTGGGGGGGACAGGGGCAGGAGGAGACCCAGTACTTC. V gene TRBV20-1 combines with J gene TRBJ2-5; 10 bases line up with TRBD1. In germline, CDR1 is DFQATT, CDR2 SNEGSKA (reference sequence). The CDR3 sequence is 18 residues long. After removal of 3 bases from V and 5 bases from J, the junction contained 18 bases not matched to a gene.